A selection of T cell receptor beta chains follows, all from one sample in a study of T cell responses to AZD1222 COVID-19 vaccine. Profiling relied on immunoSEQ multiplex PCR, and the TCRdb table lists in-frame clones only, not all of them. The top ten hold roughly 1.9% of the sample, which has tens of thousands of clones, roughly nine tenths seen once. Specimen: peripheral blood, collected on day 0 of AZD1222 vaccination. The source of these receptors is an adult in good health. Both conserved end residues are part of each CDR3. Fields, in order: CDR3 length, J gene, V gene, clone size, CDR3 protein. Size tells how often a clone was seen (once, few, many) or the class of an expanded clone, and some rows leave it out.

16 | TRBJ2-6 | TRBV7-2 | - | CASSSTGGSGANVLTF
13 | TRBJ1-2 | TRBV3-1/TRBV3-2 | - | CASSQLGSGGYTF
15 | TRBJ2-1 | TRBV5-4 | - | CASSLGQGGFNEQFF
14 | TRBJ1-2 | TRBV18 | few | CASSAAGENYGYTF
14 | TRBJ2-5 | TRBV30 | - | CAWSVLGREETQYF
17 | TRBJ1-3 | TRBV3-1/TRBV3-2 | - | CASSQDVRAGYGNTIYF
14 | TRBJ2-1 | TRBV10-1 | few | CASSALTGYNEQFF
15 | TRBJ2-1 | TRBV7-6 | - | CASRMTSGREGEQFF
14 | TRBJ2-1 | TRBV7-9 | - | CASSPAGSYNEQFF
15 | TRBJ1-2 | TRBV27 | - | CASSFTLRGGGGYTF
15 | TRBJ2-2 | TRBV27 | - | CASSFPGRNTGELFF
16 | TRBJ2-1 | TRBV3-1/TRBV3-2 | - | CASSPVGSSSYNEQFF
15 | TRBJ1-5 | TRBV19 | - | CASDQGGSGNQPQHF
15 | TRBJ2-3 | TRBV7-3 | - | CASSPPGFGTDTQYF
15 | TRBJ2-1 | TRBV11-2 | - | CASSLGGGSYNEQFF
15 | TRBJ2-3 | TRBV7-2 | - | CASSPGGPSTDTQYF
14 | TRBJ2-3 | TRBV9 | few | CASSVEQRTDTQYF
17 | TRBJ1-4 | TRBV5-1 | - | CASSWGQGAVTNEKLFF
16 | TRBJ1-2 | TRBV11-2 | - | CASSSSDRVGYYGYTF
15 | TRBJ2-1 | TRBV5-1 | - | CASSLSGQGLNGQFF
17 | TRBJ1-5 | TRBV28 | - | CASSLSNPVHSNQPQHF
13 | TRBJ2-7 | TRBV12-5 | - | CASGLAEGYEQYF
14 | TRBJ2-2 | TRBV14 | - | CASSQDLGTGELFF
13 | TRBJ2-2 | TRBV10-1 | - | CASSGREWGELFF
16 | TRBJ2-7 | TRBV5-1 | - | CASSALGVESSYEQYF
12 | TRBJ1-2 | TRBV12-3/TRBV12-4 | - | CASISQGASYTF
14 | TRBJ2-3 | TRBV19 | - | CASSIVSSTDTQYF
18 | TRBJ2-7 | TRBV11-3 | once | CASSPPGEGLAGVSEQYF
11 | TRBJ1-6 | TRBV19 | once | CATQGAASFHF
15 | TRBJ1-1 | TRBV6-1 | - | CASSDKGNMNTEAFF
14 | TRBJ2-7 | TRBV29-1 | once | CSVGGVRGSYEQYF
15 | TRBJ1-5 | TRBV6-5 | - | CASKGQGNSNQPQHF
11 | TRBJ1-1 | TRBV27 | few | CASTGGTEAFF
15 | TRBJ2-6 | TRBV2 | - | CAIGTPASGANVLTF
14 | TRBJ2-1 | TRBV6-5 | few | CASRVGLAYNEQFF
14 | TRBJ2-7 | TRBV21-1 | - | CASSKYDNTYEQYF
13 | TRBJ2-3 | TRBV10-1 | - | CASQDQRTDTQYF
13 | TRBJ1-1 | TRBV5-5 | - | CASSFARLTEAFF
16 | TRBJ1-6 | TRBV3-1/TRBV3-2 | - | CASSQQPGQPNSPLHF
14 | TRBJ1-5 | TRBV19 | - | CASSIRQVNQPQHF
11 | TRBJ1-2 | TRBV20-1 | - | CSARRGNGYTF
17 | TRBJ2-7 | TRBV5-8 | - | CASSFALSSDGNYEQYF
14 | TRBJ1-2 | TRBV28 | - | CASSTQDRGYGYTF
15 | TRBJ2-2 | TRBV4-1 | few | CASSQVLLNTGELFF
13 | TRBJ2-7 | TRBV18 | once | CASSPGKRYEQYF
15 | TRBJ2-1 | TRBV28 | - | CASSLRTSGRNEQFF
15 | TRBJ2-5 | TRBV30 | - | CAWSVLTSGRKTQYF
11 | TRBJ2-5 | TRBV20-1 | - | CSAESQETQYF
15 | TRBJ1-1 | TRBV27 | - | CASSFQNRANTEAFF
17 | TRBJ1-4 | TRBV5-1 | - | CASSPGAGPSTNEKLFF
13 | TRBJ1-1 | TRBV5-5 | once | CASSPGTGGPAFF
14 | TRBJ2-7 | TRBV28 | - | CASTPQRMAYEQYF
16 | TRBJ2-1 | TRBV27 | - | CASSRTGRAPYNEQFF